Listed here are 25 T cell receptor beta chains from one sample, sequenced in a study of T-cell memory formation after mild COVID-19. TCRdb reprocessed the 5' RACE reads with MiXCR, giving one entry per CDR3 protein. The sample shows about 350,000 distinct CDR3 sequences, around 28% of them seen only once. The specimen was PBMCs or a T cell subset sorted from them (not recorded which). Every receptor here comes from an adult woman who had mild COVID-19 (a few samples of this study predate the infection). Cell type and time point are not known.

CDR3 nucleotide sequence: TGTGCCAGCAGCTTAGACAGGCAACCGTACCAAGAGACCCAGTACTTC. It codes for CASSLDRQPYQETQYF. This chain links TRBV7-9 with TRBJ2-5; D possibly corresponds to TRBD1 (5 bases). The germline V gene has CDR1 SEHNR and CDR2 FQNEAQ (reference sequence). The CDR3 is 16 amino acids. The V and J ends lost 1 base and 0 bases respectively, with 12 bases between them.

The V and J genes are TRBV5-1 and TRBJ2-3; 7 bases fit TRBD2. This CDR3 contains 15 residues. The V and J ends lost 4 bases and 1 base, in that order; junction bases with no gene match: 6. Germline loops: CDR1 SGHRS, CDR2 YFSETQ. CDR3 DNA sequence: TGCGCCAGCAGCGTCGAGCGGGGTGGCACAGATACGCAGTATTTT. Protein product: CASSVERGGTDTQYF.

The chain employs TRBV7-9 and TRBJ2-7; the D gene is possibly TRBD1 (5 bases). The germline V gene encodes CDR1 SEHNR and CDR2 FQNEAQ (reference sequence). V lost 7 bases and J lost 2, with 12 bases in between. The CDR3 spans 13 residues. CDR3 residues: CASKSGSTYEQYF. CDR3 DNA: TGTGCCAGCAAGTCAGGGTCGACCTACGAGCAGTACTTC.

This clonotype turned up a few times. This chain links TRBV20-1 with TRBJ2-2; possibly TRBD1 or TRBD2 for D (5 bases each). V was cut by 3 bases and J by 2 bases, with 13 bases left in between. This CDR3 is built from 15 residues. Germline-derived CDR1 and CDR2 are DFQATT and SNEGSKA (reference sequence). CDR3 coding DNA: TGCAGTGCTAGTTTGGGGGACCTCAACACCGGGGAGCTGTTTTTT. As protein: CSASLGDLNTGELFF.

This chain joins TRBV29-1 and TRBJ2-1; D possibly corresponds to TRBD1 (6 bases). CDR3 size: 15 residues. Trimming removed 1 base at V and 8 bases at J, with 18 bases between. The germline V gene encodes CDR1 SQVTM and CDR2 ANQGSEA. CDR3 sequence (DNA): TGCAGCGTTGAAGTCAGAAGAGACAGGATGCATGAGCAGTTCTTC. This codes for CSVEVRRDRMHEQFF.

The chain employs TRBV5-1 and TRBJ2-3; 10 bases agree with TRBD1. The germline gives CDR1 SGHRS, CDR2 YFSETQ. V was clipped by 4 bases and J by 5 bases; unmatched bases: 16. The CDR3 totals 18 residues. For the CDR3, the DNA is TGCGCCAGCAGCGCCGACGGGACAGGGGTTCGTATTCTAGATACGCAGTATTTT. Its translation is CASSADGTGVRILDTQYF. Using reference TRBV5-1 and TRBJ2-3 for the parts outside the CDR3, the full variable domain is KAGVTQTPRYLIKTRGQQVTLSCSPISGHRSVSWYQQTPGQGLQFLFEYFSETQRNKGNFPGRFSGRQFSNSRSEMNVSTLELGDSALYLCASSADGTGVRILDTQYFGPGTRLTVL.

This clonotype came up a few times. V gene TRBV18 combines with J gene TRBJ1-1; 9 bases are shared with TRBD1. The V segment lost 5 bases and the J segment 2 bases; nucleotides outside the gene matches: 6. Germline CDR1 reads KGHSH; CDR2 reads LQKENI. The CDR3 loop spans 15 amino acids. For the CDR3, the DNA is TGTGCCAGCTCATCGGTGACAGGGGGTAACACTGAAGCTTTCTTT. Its protein is CASSSVTGGNTEAFF.

This clonotype was counted a few times. One end of the junction is discordant with germline, which a read error may explain. V usage is TRBV7-7 and J usage is TRBJ2-3; D gene unclear. Germline loops: CDR1 SSHAT, CDR2 FNYEAQ (reference sequence). The CDR3 has 15 amino acids. CDR3 sequence reads: CASSRRPFSTDTQYF. CDR3 DNA: TGTGCTAGCAGCCGCAGGCCCTTTAGCACAGATACGCAGTATTTT.

V gene TRBV7-9 combines with J gene TRBJ2-1; D may be TRBD2 (6 bases). The germline CDR1 and CDR2 sequences are SEHNR and FQNEAQ (reference sequence). Trimming removed 7 bases from V and 5 bases from J, with 15 bases in between. This CDR3 contains 14 residues. The CDR3 bases are TGTGCCAGCACCTCGACTAGAGGGCACAATGAGCAGTTCTTC. The encoded protein is CASTSTRGHNEQFF.

Only a few counts were recorded for this clonotype. This chain uses TRBV7-9 with TRBJ2-1; weak D call: TRBD2 (6 bases). Deletions cut 4 bases from V and 6 bases from J, with 13 bases between. Germline V gene data show CDR1 as SEHNR and CDR2 as FQNEAQ (reference sequence). The CDR3 runs to 14 residues. In DNA form, the CDR3 reads TGTGCCAGCAGCTCCGAGACTAGTCCCAATGAGCAGTTCTTC. Residues: CASSSETSPNEQFF.

This clonotype was found a few times. This sequence joins TRBV12-3 or TRBV12-4 and TRBJ2-6; 7 nucleotides align to TRBD1. V shed 5 bases, J shed 2 bases, and the junction held 12 bases outside the gene matches. The CDR3 contains 18 residues. In DNA, the CDR3 is TGTGCCAGCAGTCCCCGCCGTGAGACAGGGACTGGGGCCAACGTCCTGACTTTC. Its protein is CASSPRRETGTGANVLTF.

This clonotype was recorded once. This chain joins TRBV4-2 and TRBJ2-5, with a weak D call TRBD1 (5 bases). V was cut by 1 base and J by 1 base, with 13 bases left in between. The CDR3 spans 16 residues. Germline-derived CDR1 and CDR2 are LGHNA and YNFKEQ. This chain's CDR3 is CASSQVLQEPQETQYF. The CDR3 DNA reads TGTGCCAGCAGCCAAGTACTACAGGAGCCCCAAGAGACCCAGTACTTC.

This chain connects TRBV6-2 or TRBV6-3 to TRBJ2-1, with 15 bases lining up with TRBD2. The CDR3 is 19 amino acids. The germline gives CDR1 MNHEY, CDR2 SVGEGT. Trimming cost V 0 bases and J 4 bases; bases outside gene matches: 7. The CDR3 DNA is TGTGCCAGCAGTTACTCTACGGGACTAGCGGGAGGATTATACAATGAGCAGTTCTTC. Translation: CASSYSTGLAGGLYNEQFF.

The sample holds a few counts of this clonotype. The chain carries TRBV7-9 and TRBJ2-5, with 13 bases lining up with TRBD2. Germline values: CDR1 SEHNR, CDR2 FQNEAQ (reference sequence). J was trimmed by 4 bases and V by 4 bases; bases with no gene match: 3. This CDR3 spans 15 amino acids. The CDR3, as DNA: TGTGCCAGCAGCTCACTAGCGGGAGGGGGAGAGACCCAGTACTTC. It is translated as CASSSLAGGGETQYF.

This chain links TRBV2 with TRBJ2-3; D unresolved. V was cut by 6 bases and J by 2 bases, with 9 bases left in between. The CDR3 runs 13 residues. Germline CDR1 SNHLY, CDR2 FYNNEI. The CDR3 region is CASRAEYTDTQYF. Here the CDR3 DNA reads TGTGCCAGCAGGGCGGAGTACACAGATACGCAGTATTTT.

This clonotype was observed a handful of times. In DNA, the CDR3 is TGTGCCAGCAGTTTAGCCCGGACAGGGAACTATGGCTACACCTTC. It encodes CASSLARTGNYGYTF. The chain combines TRBV12-3 or TRBV12-4 with TRBJ1-2; 8 bases are shared with TRBD1. With V trimmed by 0 bases and J by 2 bases, 2 bases remained unmatched. The CDR3 contains 15 residues.

This clonotype was detected only a few times. This chain joins TRBV7-2 and TRBJ2-1; D is undetermined. Germline CDR1 SGHTA, CDR2 FQGNSA. V gave up 4 bases and J gave up 9 bases, with 10 bases separating them. The CDR3 extends over 12 amino acids. The CDR3 bases are TGTGCCAGCAGCTGGGCTAGAGGTGAGCAGTTCTTC. Translated, it gives CASSWARGEQFF.

This chain uses TRBV6-5 with TRBJ2-7, with D possibly being TRBD1 or TRBD2 (6 bases each). The CDR3 runs to 12 residues. The V end was cut by 9 bases, the J end by 10 bases, with 19 bases between. Germline V gives CDR1 MNHEY, CDR2 SVGAGI. The CDR3 DNA sequence: TGTGCCAGTTTTACGCCACAGGGACTCCAGTACTTC. Amino acid sequence: CASFTPQGLQYF.

In this sample, this clonotype turned up a few times. V usage is TRBV20-1 and J usage is TRBJ2-1; 12 bases are shared with TRBD2. The CDR3 runs 15 residues. Germline CDR1 DFQATT, CDR2 SNEGSKA (reference sequence). The V segment lost 7 bases and the J segment 5 bases; nucleotides outside the gene matches: 9. In DNA, the CDR3 is TGCAGTGGGGGTCCTAGCGGGAGGGCCGACAATGAGCAGTTCTTC. Its protein is CSGGPSGRADNEQFF.

The V call is TRBV24-1, the J call TRBJ2-5; the match to TRBD1 covers 8 bases. The V and J ends lost 3 bases and 2 bases, in that order; junction bases with no gene match: 4. Looked up from germline, CDR1 is KGHDR and CDR2 is SFDVKD. The CDR3 is 15 amino acids. CDR3 DNA: TGTGCCACCAGTGATGAGGACAGGGTTCAAGAGACCCAGTACTTC. Translating gives CATSDEDRVQETQYF.

The chain carries TRBV29-1 and TRBJ2-3, with unresolved D. The V gene lost 4 bases and the J gene lost 2 bases, with 4 bases spanning the gap. Looked up from germline, CDR1 is SQVTM and CDR2 is ANQGSEA. The CDR3 loop spans 11 amino acids. The CDR3 DNA sequence: TGCAGCGTTGTGGCCACAGATACGCAGTATTTT. Translation: CSVVATDTQYF.

The chain has TRBV10-3 and TRBJ2-1, with D maybe TRBD2 (6 bases). The CDR3 runs to 16 residues. Germline-derived CDR1 and CDR2 are ENHRY and SYGVKD. Trimming removed 0 bases at V and 6 bases at J, with 15 bases between. The CDR3 region is CAISESSGRVGNEQFF. DNA of the CDR3: TGTGCCATCAGTGAGTCGAGCGGGCGGGTTGGCAATGAGCAGTTCTTC.

The chain links TRBV5-1 to TRBJ2-7; 9 bases align to TRBD2. The CDR3 sequence is 14 residues long. J was trimmed by 5 bases and V by 2 bases; bases with no gene match: 5. Germline loops: CDR1 SGHRS, CDR2 YFSETQ. This CDR3 reads CASSLSGRSHEQYF. The CDR3 region has the DNA TGCGCCAGCAGCTTAAGCGGGAGGAGCCACGAGCAGTACTTC.

V gene TRBV7-9 combines with J gene TRBJ2-4; TRBD2 agrees at 10 bases. The CDR3 contains 16 residues. With 7 bases clipped from V and 3 bases from J, the junction kept 9 bases outside the gene matches. Germline-derived CDR1 and CDR2 are SEHNR and FQNEAQ (reference sequence). As DNA, the CDR3 is TGTGCCAGCACCCACGAGCGGGAGGGCCTCAAAAACATTCAGTACTTC. This codes for CASTHEREGLKNIQYF.

This clonotype was detected only a few times. The rearrangement uses TRBV9 and TRBJ1-1; D call uncertain. CDR3 size: 13 residues. Germline values: CDR1 SGDLS, CDR2 YYNGEE. With 6 bases removed from V and 1 base from J, the gap between germline ends came to 10 bases. The CDR3, as DNA: TGTGCCAGCACCCGGGTTCCGAACACTGAAGCTTTCTTT. As protein: CASTRVPNTEAFF.